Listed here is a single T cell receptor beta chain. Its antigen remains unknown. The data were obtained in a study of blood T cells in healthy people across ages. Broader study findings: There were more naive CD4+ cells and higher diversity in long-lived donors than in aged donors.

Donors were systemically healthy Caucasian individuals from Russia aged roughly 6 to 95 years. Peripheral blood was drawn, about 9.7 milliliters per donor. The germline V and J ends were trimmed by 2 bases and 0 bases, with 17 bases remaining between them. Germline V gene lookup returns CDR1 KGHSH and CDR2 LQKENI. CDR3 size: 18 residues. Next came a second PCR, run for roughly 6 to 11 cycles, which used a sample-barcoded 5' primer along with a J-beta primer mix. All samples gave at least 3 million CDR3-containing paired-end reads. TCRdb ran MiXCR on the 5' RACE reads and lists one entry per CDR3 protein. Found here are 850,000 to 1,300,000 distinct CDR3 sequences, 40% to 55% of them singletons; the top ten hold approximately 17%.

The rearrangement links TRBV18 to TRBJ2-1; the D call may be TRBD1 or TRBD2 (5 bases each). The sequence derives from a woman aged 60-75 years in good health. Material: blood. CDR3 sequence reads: CASSPGLGTKSSYNEQFF. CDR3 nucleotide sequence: TGTGCCAGCTCACCAGGACTCGGGACCAAGAGCTCCTACAATGAGCAGTTCTTC.